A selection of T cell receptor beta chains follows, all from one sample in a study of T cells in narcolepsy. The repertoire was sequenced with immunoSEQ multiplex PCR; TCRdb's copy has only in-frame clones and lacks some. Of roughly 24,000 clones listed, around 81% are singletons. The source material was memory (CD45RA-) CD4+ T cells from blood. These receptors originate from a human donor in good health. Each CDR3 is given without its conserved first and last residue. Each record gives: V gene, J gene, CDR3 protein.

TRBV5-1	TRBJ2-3	ASSLSVGTTDTQY
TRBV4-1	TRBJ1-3	ASSQVPGKGAHISGNTIY
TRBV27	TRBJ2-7	ASSPGQGLSYEQY
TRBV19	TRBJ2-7	ASSMRSGGTYEQY
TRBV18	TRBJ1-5	ASSQNRGTNQPQH
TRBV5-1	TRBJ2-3	ASSLGGQRTDTQY
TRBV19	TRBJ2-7	ASGTGLSYEQY
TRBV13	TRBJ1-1	ASSLRWNTEAF
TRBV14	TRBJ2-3	ASSPRRTASDTQY
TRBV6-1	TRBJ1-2	ASREGQGANYGYT
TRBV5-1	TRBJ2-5	ASSSSAGGGQETQY
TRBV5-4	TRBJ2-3	ASSLGERGGDTQY
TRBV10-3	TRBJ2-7	AISELKYEQY
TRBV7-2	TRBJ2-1	ASSSSGGYNEQF
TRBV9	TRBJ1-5	ASSVDSEYSNQPQH
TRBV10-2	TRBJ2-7	ASSEGQGPTSGEQY
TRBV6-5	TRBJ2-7	ASKGTGRTYEQY
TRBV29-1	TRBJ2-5	SVEETASGTQY
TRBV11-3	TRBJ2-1	ASTKLQGVEQF
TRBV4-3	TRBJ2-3	ASSQKDRSGDTQY
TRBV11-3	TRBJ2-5	ASRDSGFVETQY
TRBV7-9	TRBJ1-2	ASSLIGGNYGYT
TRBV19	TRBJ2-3	ATTTSASSTDTQY
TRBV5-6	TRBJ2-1	ASSAGLAVNEQF
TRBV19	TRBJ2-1	ASSTKTGTVYNEQF
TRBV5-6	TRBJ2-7	ASSLLQGQTYEQY
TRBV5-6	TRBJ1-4	ASSSGTSEKLF